What follows is one TCR beta chain and its context. Its antigen is as yet unknown. Germline CDR1 is KGHSH and CDR2 is LQKENI. Trimming removed 3 bases at V and 6 bases at J, with 22 bases between. The CDR3 runs 17 residues. The data were produced by immunoSEQ multiplex PCR, yet TCRdb's version contains in-frame clones alone and is incomplete. The sample has some 180,000 clones, 86% seen once. These data originate in a study of cytomegalovirus exposure and HLA in healthy donors. Notes on the study in general: Most TCR sequences were seen very rarely across donors, but some public TCRs occurred in many. The authors enumerated around 150 TCR beta chains as linked to cytomegalovirus.

The chain is built from TRBV18 and TRBJ2-3; D is possibly TRBD1 or TRBD2 (5 bases each). This receptor was taken from a young man in good health and CMV-seropositive. The sample comprised PBMCs. In DNA, the CDR3 is TGTGCCAGCTCACCGTCCCTCGGTCGGGGCACTCCGGATACGCAGTATTTT. This codes for CASSPSLGRGTPDTQYF.